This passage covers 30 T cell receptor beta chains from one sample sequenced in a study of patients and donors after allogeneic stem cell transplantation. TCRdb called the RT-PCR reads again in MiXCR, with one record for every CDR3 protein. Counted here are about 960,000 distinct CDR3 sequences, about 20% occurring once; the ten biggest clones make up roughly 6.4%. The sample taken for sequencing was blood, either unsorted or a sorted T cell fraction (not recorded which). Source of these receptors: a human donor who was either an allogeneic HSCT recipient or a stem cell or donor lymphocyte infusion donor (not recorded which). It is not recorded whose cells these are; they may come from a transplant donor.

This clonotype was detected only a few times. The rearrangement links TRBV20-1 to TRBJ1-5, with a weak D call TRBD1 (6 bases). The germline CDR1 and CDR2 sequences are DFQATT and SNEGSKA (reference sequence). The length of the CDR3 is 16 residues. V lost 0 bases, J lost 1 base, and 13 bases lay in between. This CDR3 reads CSAREIQGGSNQPQHF. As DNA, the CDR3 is TGCAGTGCTAGAGAAATACAGGGAGGAAGCAATCAGCCCCAGCATTTT.

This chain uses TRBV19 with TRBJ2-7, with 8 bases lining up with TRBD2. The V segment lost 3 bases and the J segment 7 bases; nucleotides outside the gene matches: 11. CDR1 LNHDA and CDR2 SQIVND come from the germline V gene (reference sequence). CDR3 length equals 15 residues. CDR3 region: CASSITGTRLREQYF. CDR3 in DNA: TGTGCCAGTAGTATTACCGGGACTAGACTTCGGGAGCAGTACTTC.

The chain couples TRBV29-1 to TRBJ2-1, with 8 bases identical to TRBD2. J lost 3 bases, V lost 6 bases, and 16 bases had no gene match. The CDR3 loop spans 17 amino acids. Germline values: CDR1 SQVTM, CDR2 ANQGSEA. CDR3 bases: TGCAGCGTCAAAGGGTTGGGGAGCGGGAGAAACTACAATGAGCAGTTCTTC. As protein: CSVKGLGSGRNYNEQFF.

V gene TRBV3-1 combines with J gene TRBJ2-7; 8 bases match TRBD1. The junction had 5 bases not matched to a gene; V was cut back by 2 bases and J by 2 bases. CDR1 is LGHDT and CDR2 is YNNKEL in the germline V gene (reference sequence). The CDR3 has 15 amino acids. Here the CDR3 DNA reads TGTGCCAGCAGCCAACCGGGACAGGTTACCTACGAGCAGTACTTC. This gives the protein CASSQPGQVTYEQYF.

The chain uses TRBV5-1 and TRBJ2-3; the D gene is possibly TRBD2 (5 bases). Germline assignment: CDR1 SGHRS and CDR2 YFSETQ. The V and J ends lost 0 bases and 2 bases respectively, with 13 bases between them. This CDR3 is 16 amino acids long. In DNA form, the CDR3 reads TGCGCCAGCAGCTTGGTTGGGAAGACTAACACAGATACGCAGTATTTT. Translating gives CASSLVGKTNTDTQYF.

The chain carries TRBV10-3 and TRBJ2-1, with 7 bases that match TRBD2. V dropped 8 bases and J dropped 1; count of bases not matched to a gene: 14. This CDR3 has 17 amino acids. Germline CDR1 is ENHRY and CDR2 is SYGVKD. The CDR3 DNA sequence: TGTGCCATCGATAATGGGGGAGGGCCAGGGTCCTACAATGAGCAGTTCTTC. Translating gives CAIDNGGGPGSYNEQFF.

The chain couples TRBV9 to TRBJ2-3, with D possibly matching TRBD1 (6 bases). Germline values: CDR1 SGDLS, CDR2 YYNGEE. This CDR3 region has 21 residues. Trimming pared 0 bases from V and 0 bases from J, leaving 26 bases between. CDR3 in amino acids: CASSVAPFHPDRLTSTDTQYF. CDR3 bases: TGTGCCAGCAGCGTAGCTCCATTCCACCCCGACAGGTTGACTAGCACAGATACGCAGTATTTT. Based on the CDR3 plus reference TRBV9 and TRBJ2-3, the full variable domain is DSGVTQTPKHLITATGQRVTLRCSPRSGDLSVYWYQQSLDQGLQFLIQYYNGEERAKGNILERFSAQQFPDLHSELNLSSLELGDSALYFCASSVAPFHPDRLTSTDTQYFGPGTRLTVL.

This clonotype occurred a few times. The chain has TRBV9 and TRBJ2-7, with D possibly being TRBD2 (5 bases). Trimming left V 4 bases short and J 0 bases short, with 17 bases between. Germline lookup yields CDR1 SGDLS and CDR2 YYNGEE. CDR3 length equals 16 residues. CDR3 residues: CASSPTLQRSSYEQYF. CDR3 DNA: TGTGCCAGCAGCCCAACTCTTCAGCGGAGCTCCTACGAGCAGTACTTC.

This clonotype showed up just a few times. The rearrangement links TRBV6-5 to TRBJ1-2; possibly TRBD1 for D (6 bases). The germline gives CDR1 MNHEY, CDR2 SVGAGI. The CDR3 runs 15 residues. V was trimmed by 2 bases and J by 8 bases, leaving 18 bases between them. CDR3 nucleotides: TGTGCCAGCAGTTACGACGTTACGGGACAACGGGGCTACACCTTC. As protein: CASSYDVTGQRGYTF.

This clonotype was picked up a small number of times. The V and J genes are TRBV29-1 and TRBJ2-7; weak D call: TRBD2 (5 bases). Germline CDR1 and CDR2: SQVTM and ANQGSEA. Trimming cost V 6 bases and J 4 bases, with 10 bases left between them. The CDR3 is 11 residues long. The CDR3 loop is CSVGLLYEQYF. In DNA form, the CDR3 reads TGCAGCGTCGGACTTCTTTACGAGCAGTACTTC.

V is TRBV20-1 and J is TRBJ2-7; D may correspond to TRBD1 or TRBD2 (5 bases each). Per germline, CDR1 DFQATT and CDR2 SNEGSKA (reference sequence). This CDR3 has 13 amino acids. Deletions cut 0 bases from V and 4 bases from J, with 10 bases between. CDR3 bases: TGCAGTGCTAGAGAGGACGGGACGTACGAGCAGTACTTC. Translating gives CSAREDGTYEQYF.

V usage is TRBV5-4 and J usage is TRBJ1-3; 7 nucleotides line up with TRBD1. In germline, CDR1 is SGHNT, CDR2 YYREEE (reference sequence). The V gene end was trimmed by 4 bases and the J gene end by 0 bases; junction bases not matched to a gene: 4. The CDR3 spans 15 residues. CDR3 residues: CASSRGPSSGNTIYF. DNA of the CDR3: TGTGCCAGCAGCAGGGGGCCTAGCTCTGGAAACACCATATATTTT.

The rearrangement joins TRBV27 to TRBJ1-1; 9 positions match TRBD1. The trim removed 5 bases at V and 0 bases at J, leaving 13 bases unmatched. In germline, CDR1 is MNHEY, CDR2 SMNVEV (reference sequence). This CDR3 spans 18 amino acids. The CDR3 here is CASSMGTGSYSMNTEAFF. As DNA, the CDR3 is TGTGCCAGCAGTATGGGGACAGGGAGTTATTCCATGAACACTGAAGCTTTCTTT.

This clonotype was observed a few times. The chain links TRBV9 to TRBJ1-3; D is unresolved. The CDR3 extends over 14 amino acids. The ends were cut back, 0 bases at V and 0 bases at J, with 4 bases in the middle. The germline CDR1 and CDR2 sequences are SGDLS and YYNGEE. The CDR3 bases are TGTGCCAGCAGCGTAGGTCTCTCTGGAAACACCATATATTTT. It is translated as CASSVGLSGNTIYF.

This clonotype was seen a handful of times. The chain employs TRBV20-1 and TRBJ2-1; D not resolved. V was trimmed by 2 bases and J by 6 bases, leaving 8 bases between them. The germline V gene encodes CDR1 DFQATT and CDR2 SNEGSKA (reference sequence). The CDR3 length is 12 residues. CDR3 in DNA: TGCAGTGCTAGAAGGCAGGCCAATGAGCAGTTCTTC. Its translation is CSARRQANEQFF.

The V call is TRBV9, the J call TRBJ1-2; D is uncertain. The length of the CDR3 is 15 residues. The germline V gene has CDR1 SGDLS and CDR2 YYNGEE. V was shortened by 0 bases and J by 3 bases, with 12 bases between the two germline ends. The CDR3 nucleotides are TGTGCCAGCAGCGTAGTTGAGACGGACTACTATGGCTACACCTTC. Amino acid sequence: CASSVVETDYYGYTF.

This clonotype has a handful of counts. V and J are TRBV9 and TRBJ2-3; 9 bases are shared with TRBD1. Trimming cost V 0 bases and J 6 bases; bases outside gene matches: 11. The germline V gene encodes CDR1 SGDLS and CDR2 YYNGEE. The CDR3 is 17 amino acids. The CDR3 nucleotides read TGTGCCAGCAGCGTAGTAGTAGGTGGGACAGGGTCCGATACGCAGTATTTT. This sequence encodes CASSVVVGGTGSDTQYF.

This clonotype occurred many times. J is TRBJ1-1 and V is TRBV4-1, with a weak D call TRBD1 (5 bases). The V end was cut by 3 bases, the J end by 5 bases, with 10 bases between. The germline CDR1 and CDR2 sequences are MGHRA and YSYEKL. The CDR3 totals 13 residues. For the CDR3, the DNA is TGCGCCAGCAGCCACGGGGGTAGAACTGAAGCTTTCTTT. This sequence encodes CASSHGGRTEAFF.

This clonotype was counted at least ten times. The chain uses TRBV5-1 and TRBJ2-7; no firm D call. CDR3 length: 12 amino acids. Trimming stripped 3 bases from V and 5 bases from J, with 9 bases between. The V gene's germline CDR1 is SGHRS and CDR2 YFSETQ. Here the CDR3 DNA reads TGCGCCAGCAGCTCCCAAATTGACGAGCAGTACTTC. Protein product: CASSSQIDEQYF.

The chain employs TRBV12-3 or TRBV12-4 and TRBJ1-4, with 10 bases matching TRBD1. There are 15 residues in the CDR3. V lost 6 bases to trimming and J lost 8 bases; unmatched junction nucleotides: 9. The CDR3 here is CASSDNRDRGEKLFF. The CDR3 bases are TGTGCCAGCAGCGACAACCGGGACAGGGGCGAAAAACTGTTTTTT.

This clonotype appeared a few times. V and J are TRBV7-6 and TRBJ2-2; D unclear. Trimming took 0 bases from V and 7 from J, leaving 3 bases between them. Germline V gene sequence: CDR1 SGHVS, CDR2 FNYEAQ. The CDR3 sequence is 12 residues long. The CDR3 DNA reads TGTGCCAGCAGCTTAGCCCACGGGGAGCTGTTTTTT. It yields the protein CASSLAHGELFF.

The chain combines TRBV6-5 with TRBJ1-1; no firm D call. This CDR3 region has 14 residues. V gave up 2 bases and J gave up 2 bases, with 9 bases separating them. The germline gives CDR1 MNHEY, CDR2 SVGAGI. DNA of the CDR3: TGTGCCAGCAGTTACGGAGACGGAAACACTGAAGCTTTCTTT. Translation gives CASSYGDGNTEAFF.

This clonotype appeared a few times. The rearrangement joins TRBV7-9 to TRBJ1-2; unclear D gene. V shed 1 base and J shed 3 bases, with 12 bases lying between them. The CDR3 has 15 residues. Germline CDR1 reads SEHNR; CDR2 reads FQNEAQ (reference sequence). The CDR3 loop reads CASSLERILDYGYTF. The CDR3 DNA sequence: TGTGCCAGCAGCTTAGAACGGATACTAGACTATGGCTACACCTTC.

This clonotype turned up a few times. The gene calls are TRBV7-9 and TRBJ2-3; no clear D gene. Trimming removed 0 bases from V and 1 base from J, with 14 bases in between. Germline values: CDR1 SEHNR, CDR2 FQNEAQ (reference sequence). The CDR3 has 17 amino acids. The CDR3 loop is CASSLADSTAGTDTQYF. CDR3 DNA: TGTGCCAGCAGCTTAGCCGACTCGACTGCGGGCACAGATACGCAGTATTTT.

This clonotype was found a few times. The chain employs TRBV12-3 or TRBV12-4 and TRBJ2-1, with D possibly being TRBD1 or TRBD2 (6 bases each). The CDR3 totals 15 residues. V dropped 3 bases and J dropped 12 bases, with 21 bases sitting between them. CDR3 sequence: CASSFTQPQGLRQFF. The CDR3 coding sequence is TGTGCCAGCAGTTTCACCCAACCACAGGGACTTCGGCAGTTCTTC.

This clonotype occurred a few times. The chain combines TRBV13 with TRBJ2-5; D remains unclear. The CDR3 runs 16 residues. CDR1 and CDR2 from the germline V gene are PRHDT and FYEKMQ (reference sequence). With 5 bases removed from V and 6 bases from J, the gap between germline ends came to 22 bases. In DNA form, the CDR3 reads TGTGCCAGCAGCAGCCGTTCTTTACAGCTTGAAAAGACCCAGTACTTC. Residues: CASSSRSLQLEKTQYF.

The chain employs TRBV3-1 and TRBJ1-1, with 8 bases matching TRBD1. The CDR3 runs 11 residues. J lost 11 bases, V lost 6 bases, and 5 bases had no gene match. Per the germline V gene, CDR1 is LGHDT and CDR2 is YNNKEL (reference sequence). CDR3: CASRHRGVAFF. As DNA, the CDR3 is TGTGCCAGCAGACACAGGGGGGTGGCTTTCTTT.

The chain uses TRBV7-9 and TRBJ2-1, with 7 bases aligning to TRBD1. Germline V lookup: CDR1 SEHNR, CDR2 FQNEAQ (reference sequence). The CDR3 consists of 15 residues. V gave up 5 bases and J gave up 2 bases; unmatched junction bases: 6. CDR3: CASSPLDRAYNEQFF. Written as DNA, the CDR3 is TGTGCCAGCAGCCCGCTAGACAGGGCCTACAATGAGCAGTTCTTC. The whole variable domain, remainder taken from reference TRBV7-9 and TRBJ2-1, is DTGVSQNPRHKITKRGQNVTFRCDPISEHNRLYWYRQTLGQGPEFLTYFQNEAQLEKSRLLSDRFSAERPKGSFSTLEIQRTEQGDSAMYLCASSPLDRAYNEQFFGPGTRLTVL.

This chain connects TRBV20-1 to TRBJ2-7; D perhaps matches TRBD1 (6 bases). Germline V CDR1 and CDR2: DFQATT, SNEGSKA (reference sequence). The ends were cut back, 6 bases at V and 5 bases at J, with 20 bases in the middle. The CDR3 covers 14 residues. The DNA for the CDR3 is TGCAGTGCGACCATAATGGCAGGGGACCACGAGCAGTACTTC. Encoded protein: CSATIMAGDHEQYF.

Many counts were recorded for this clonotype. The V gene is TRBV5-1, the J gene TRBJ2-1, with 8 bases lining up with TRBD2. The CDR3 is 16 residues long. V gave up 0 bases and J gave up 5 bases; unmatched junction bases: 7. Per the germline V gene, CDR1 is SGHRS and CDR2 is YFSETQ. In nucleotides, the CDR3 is TGCGCCAGCAGCTTGGCCTCCGGGCGGGGGGACAATGAGCAGTTCTTC. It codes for CASSLASGRGDNEQFF. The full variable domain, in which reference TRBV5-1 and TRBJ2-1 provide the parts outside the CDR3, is KAGVTQTPRYLIKTRGQQVTLSCSPISGHRSVSWYQQTPGQGLQFLFEYFSETQRNKGNFPGRFSGRQFSNSRSEMNVSTLELGDSALYLCASSLASGRGDNEQFFGPGTRLTVL.